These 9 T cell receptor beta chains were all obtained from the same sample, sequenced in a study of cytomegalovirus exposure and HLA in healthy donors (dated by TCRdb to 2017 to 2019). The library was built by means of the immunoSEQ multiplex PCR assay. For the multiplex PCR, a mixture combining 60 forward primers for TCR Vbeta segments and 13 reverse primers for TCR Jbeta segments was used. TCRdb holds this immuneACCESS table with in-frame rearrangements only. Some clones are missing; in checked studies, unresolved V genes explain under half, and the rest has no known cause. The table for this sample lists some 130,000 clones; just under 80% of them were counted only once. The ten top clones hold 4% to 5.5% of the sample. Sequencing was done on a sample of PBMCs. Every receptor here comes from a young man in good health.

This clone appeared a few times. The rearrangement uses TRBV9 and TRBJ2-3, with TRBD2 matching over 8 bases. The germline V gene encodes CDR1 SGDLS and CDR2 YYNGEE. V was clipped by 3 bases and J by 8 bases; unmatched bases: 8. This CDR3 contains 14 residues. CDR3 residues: CASSESGSGITQYF. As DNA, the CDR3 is TGTGCCAGCAGCGAGAGCGGGAGCGGGATTACGCAGTATTTT.

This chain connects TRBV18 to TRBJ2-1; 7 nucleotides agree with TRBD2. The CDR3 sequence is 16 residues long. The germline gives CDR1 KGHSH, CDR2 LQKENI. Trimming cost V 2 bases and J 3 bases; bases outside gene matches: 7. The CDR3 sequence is CASSPAPVAGYNEQFF. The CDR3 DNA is TGTGCCAGCTCACCAGCACCGGTAGCGGGCTACAATGAGCAGTTCTTC.

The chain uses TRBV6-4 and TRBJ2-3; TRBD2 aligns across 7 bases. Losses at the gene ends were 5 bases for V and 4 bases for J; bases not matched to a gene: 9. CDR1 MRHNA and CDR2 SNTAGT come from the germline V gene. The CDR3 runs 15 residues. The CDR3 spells CASSYSGKVADTQYF. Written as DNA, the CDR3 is TGTGCCAGCAGTTACAGCGGGAAGGTGGCAGATACGCAGTATTTT.

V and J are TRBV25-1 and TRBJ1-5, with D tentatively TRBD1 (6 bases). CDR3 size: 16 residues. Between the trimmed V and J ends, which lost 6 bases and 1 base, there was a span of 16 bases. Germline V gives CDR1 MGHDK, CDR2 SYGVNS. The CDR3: CASRRGGKRSNQPQHF. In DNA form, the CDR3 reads TGTGCCAGCAGGAGGGGGGGCAAGAGGAGCAATCAGCCCCAGCATTTT.

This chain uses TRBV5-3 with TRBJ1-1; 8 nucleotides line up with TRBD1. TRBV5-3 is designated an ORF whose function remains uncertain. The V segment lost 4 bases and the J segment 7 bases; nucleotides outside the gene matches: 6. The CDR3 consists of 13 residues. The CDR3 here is CARSQTGEREAFF. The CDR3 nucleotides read TGTGCCAGAAGCCAGACAGGGGAGCGTGAAGCTTTCTTT.

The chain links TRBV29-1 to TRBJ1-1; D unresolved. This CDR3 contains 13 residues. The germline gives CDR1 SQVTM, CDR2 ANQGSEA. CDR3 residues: CTDSRFMNTEAFF. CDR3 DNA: TGCACCGATTCCAGGTTCATGAACACTGAAGCTTTCTTT.

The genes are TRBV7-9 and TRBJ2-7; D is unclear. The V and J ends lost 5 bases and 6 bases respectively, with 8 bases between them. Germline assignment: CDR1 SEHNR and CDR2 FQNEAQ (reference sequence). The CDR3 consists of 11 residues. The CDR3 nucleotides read TGTGCCAGCAGCCCCTCCCGCGAGCAGTACTTC. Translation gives CASSPSREQYF.

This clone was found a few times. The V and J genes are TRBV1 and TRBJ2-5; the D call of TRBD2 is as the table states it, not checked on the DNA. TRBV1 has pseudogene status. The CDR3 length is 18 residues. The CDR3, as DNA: TGCACCAGCAGCCACCCCTACCCTCCCCTGACTAGCGAAGAGACCCAGTACTTC. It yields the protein CTSSHPYPPLTSEETQYF.

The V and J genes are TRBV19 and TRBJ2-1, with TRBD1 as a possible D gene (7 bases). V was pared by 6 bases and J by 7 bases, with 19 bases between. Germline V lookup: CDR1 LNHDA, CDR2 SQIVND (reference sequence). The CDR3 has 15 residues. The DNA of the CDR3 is TGTGCCAGTAGCCCCAGCGGAGCAGGGGGGAATGAGCAGTTCTTC. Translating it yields CASSPSGAGGNEQFF.